The rows below give T cell receptor beta chains drawn from one sample of a study of cytomegalovirus exposure and HLA in healthy donors. Clones were read by immunoSEQ multiplex PCR, and TCRdb kept only the in-frame ones, dropping some. The repertoire includes around 150,000 clones, roughly 77% of them detected once, and about 4.3% sits in the top ten. Specimen: PBMCs. The source is a man in his thirties or forties in good health. Both conserved end residues are part of each CDR3. Fields, in order: clone size, V gene, J gene, D gene, CDR3 DNA, CDR3 protein. D genes are given only for firm matches. Not all rows give a size; the values are once, few, many and, for expanded clones, a class.

clone size: NA
V gene: TRBV6-1
J gene: TRBJ2-7
D gene: TRBD1
CDR3 DNA: TGTGCCAGCAGTTTACAGGGACAGAAGTACGAGCAGTACTTC
CDR3 protein: CASSLQGQKYEQYF

clone size: once
V gene: TRBV18
J gene: TRBJ2-1
D gene: TRBD2
CDR3 DNA: TGTGCCAGCTCACTACTAGCGGGTACCTACAATGAGCAGTTCTTC
CDR3 protein: CASSLLAGTYNEQFF

clone size: NA
V gene: TRBV30
J gene: TRBJ2-3
D gene: TRBD2
CDR3 DNA: TGTGCCTGGCTTTCTAGCGGGAGGGATACGCAGTATTTT
CDR3 protein: CAWLSSGRDTQYF

clone size: NA
V gene: TRBV6-5
J gene: TRBJ2-7
D gene: TRBD2
CDR3 DNA: TGTGCCAGCAGCAATGGGGGGGGACCGTACGAGCAGTACTTC
CDR3 protein: CASSNGGGPYEQYF

clone size: NA
V gene: TRBV5-5
J gene: TRBJ2-2
D gene: NA
CDR3 DNA: TGTGCCAGCAGCTTGTACGGGGCCGGGGAGCTGTTTTTT
CDR3 protein: CASSLYGAGELFF

clone size: NA
V gene: TRBV6-5
J gene: TRBJ1-2
D gene: NA
CDR3 DNA: TGTGCCAGCAGTTACTCGCCAGGGACTTATGGCTACACCTTC
CDR3 protein: CASSYSPGTYGYTF

clone size: NA
V gene: TRBV6-1
J gene: TRBJ1-4
D gene: NA
CDR3 DNA: TGTGCCAGCAGCAAACGGGACACAGAGGGAAAACTGTTTTTT
CDR3 protein: CASSKRDTEGKLFF

clone size: NA
V gene: TRBV7-9
J gene: TRBJ2-1
D gene: NA
CDR3 DNA: TGTGCCAGCAGCCCCACGACAAACAATGAGCAGTTCTTC
CDR3 protein: CASSPTTNNEQFF

clone size: NA
V gene: TRBV5-6
J gene: TRBJ1-1
D gene: NA
CDR3 DNA: TGTGCCAGCAACGCCCAGGGGTCTATGAACACTGAAGCTTTCTTT
CDR3 protein: CASNAQGSMNTEAFF

clone size: few
V gene: TRBV2
J gene: TRBJ1-5
D gene: NA
CDR3 DNA: TGTGCCAGCAGTGGCATTAAAGGCCCGAGGCAGCCCCAGCATTTT
CDR3 protein: CASSGIKGPRQPQHF

clone size: NA
V gene: TRBV10-3
J gene: TRBJ2-2
D gene: TRBD1
CDR3 DNA: TGTGCCAGCTCCGGGACAGGGGACAACACCGGGGAGCTGTTTTTT
CDR3 protein: CASSGTGDNTGELFF

clone size: NA
V gene: TRBV18
J gene: TRBJ2-5
D gene: NA
CDR3 DNA: TGTGCCAGCTCACCACCCCAGGGGTCGACCCAGTACTTC
CDR3 protein: CASSPPQGSTQYF

clone size: NA
V gene: TRBV5-1
J gene: TRBJ2-1
D gene: TRBD2
CDR3 DNA: TGCGCCAGCAGGTCGGTAGCGGGAGCTGGTGAGCAGTTCTTC
CDR3 protein: CASRSVAGAGEQFF

clone size: few
V gene: TRBV28
J gene: TRBJ1-5
D gene: NA
CDR3 DNA: TGTGCCAGCAGCCCAAATTCCAATCAGCCCCAGCATTTT
CDR3 protein: CASSPNSNQPQHF

clone size: NA
V gene: TRBV7-2
J gene: TRBJ2-7
D gene: TRBD2
CDR3 DNA: TGTGCCAGCAGCTTAGAGGGGACTAACCAGAGAGAGCAGTACTTC
CDR3 protein: CASSLEGTNQREQYF

clone size: NA
V gene: TRBV7-3
J gene: TRBJ2-1
D gene: NA
CDR3 DNA: TGTGCCAGCAGCTTAGACACAGGGCGGGGGGAGCAGTTCTTC
CDR3 protein: CASSLDTGRGEQFF

clone size: NA
V gene: TRBV9
J gene: TRBJ2-1
D gene: TRBD2
CDR3 DNA: TGTGCCAGCAGCACAACGGGAGGGCCCCCCAATGAGCAGTTCTTC
CDR3 protein: CASSTTGGPPNEQFF

clone size: NA
V gene: TRBV7-3
J gene: TRBJ2-5
D gene: NA
CDR3 DNA: TGTGCCAGCAGCCCGACAGGTTTGAGGGAGACCCAGTACTTC
CDR3 protein: CASSPTGLRETQYF

clone size: NA
V gene: TRBV6-5
J gene: TRBJ1-1
D gene: NA
CDR3 DNA: TGTGCCAGCAGGCAGGGGAACACTGAAGCTTTCTTT
CDR3 protein: CASRQGNTEAFF

clone size: NA
V gene: TRBV14
J gene: TRBJ2-3
D gene: NA
CDR3 DNA: TGTGCCAGCAGCCAAGATCTCCTGCCGGGGACGCAGTATTTT
CDR3 protein: CASSQDLLPGTQYF

clone size: NA
V gene: TRBV9
J gene: TRBJ1-1
D gene: TRBD1
CDR3 DNA: TGTGCCAGCAACCGGGACAGTATGAACACTGAAGCTTTCTTT
CDR3 protein: CASNRDSMNTEAFF

clone size: NA
V gene: TRBV11-2
J gene: TRBJ2-2
D gene: NA
CDR3 DNA: TGTGCCAGCAGCTTAGGTTGGGGGCAGGGATCCGGGGAGCTGTTTTTT
CDR3 protein: CASSLGWGQGSGELFF

clone size: NA
V gene: TRBV27
J gene: TRBJ2-3
D gene: TRBD2
CDR3 DNA: TGTGCCAGCAGTTGGGGTGCCAGAGCTAGCGGGAGAATGGATACGCAGTATTTT
CDR3 protein: CASSWGARASGRMDTQYF

clone size: NA
V gene: TRBV7-2
J gene: TRBJ2-7
D gene: TRBD2
CDR3 DNA: TGTGCCAGCAGCTCCCCCCATAGCGGGACCCGGGGGGAGCAGTACTTC
CDR3 protein: CASSSPHSGTRGEQYF

clone size: NA
V gene: TRBV6-5
J gene: TRBJ2-7
D gene: NA
CDR3 DNA: TGTGCCAGCAGTTATGGGCAGAACTACGAGCAGTACTTC
CDR3 protein: CASSYGQNYEQYF

clone size: NA
V gene: TRBV6-4
J gene: TRBJ2-1
D gene: NA
CDR3 DNA: TGTGCCAGCAGCCAGGAGGAGATTGGGGAGCAGTTCTTC
CDR3 protein: CASSQEEIGEQFF

clone size: NA
V gene: TRBV7-9
J gene: TRBJ2-1
D gene: TRBD2
CDR3 DNA: TGTGCCAGCAGCCCTGCGGGGGGTCCTACTTACAATGAGCAGTTCTTC
CDR3 protein: CASSPAGGPTYNEQFF

clone size: NA
V gene: TRBV28
J gene: TRBJ2-7
D gene: NA
CDR3 DNA: TGTGCCAGCAGTTATGAACAGGCCCCTGCTGACGAGCAGTACTTC
CDR3 protein: CASSYEQAPADEQYF

clone size: NA
V gene: TRBV4-1
J gene: TRBJ1-5
D gene: NA
CDR3 DNA: TGCGCCAGCAGCCAAGTTGGGGGGAATCAGCCCCAGCATTTT
CDR3 protein: CASSQVGGNQPQHF

clone size: NA
V gene: TRBV7-2
J gene: TRBJ2-7
D gene: TRBD1
CDR3 DNA: TGTGCCAGCAGCTTAGAGGGCCAGGGGGTCTACGAGCAGTACTTC
CDR3 protein: CASSLEGQGVYEQYF

clone size: once
V gene: TRBV7-9
J gene: TRBJ2-4
D gene: TRBD2
CDR3 DNA: TGTGCCAGCAGCTTGGGGACTAGCGGAATAGCCAAAAACATTCAGTACTTC
CDR3 protein: CASSLGTSGIAKNIQYF

clone size: NA
V gene: TRBV7-6
J gene: TRBJ2-2
D gene: TRBD2
CDR3 DNA: TGTGCCAGCAGCTTGGGACTAGCGGGAGGGAGCACCGGGGAGCTGTTTTTT
CDR3 protein: CASSLGLAGGSTGELFF

clone size: NA
V gene: TRBV11-2
J gene: TRBJ2-7
D gene: TRBD1
CDR3 DNA: TGTGCCAGCAGCCCCGGGACAGGGCCCGCCGAACATTCCTACGAGCAGTACTTC
CDR3 protein: CASSPGTGPAEHSYEQYF

clone size: NA
V gene: TRBV5-1
J gene: TRBJ2-7
D gene: TRBD1
CDR3 DNA: TGCGCCAGCCGGGGACAGGAGAACTACGAGCAGTACTTC
CDR3 protein: CASRGQENYEQYF

clone size: NA
V gene: TRBV28
J gene: TRBJ2-7
D gene: NA
CDR3 DNA: TGTGCCAGCAGTTTGGGGGCCACCTACGAGCAGTACTTC
CDR3 protein: CASSLGATYEQYF

clone size: NA
V gene: TRBV5-4
J gene: TRBJ2-1
D gene: TRBD2
CDR3 DNA: TGTGCCAGCAGCCCCACTAGCGCCCTCTACAATGAGCAGTTCTTC
CDR3 protein: CASSPTSALYNEQFF

clone size: once
V gene: TRBV19
J gene: TRBJ2-3
D gene: TRBD2
CDR3 DNA: TGTGCCAGTCAAGGCGGCGGGAGCAATACAGATACGCAGTATTTT
CDR3 protein: CASQGGGSNTDTQYF

clone size: NA
V gene: TRBV2
J gene: TRBJ1-1
D gene: NA
CDR3 DNA: TGTGCCAGCAGTACCCAAGACATACCGAACACTGAAGCTTTCTTT
CDR3 protein: CASSTQDIPNTEAFF

clone size: few
V gene: TRBV6-6
J gene: TRBJ2-1
D gene: NA
CDR3 DNA: TGTGCCAGCAGCTCCGGTCGCCACCGGCAGTTCTTC
CDR3 protein: CASSSGRHRQFF

clone size: NA
V gene: TRBV15
J gene: TRBJ1-4
D gene: NA
CDR3 DNA: TGTGCCACCAGCAGAGATCGGGGTGAGGAAAAACTGTTTTTT
CDR3 protein: CATSRDRGEEKLFF

clone size: NA
V gene: TRBV4-1
J gene: TRBJ2-1
D gene: NA
CDR3 DNA: TGCGCCAGCAGCCAAGTAGCATTGGGTTTGAGCTCCTACAATGAGCAGTTCTTC
CDR3 protein: CASSQVALGLSSYNEQFF

clone size: NA
V gene: TRBV29-1
J gene: TRBJ1-2
D gene: NA
CDR3 DNA: TGCAGCGTTGATAGGGACAACCCTAACTATGGCTACACCTTC
CDR3 protein: CSVDRDNPNYGYTF

clone size: NA
V gene: TRBV28
J gene: TRBJ2-5
D gene: NA
CDR3 DNA: TGTGCCAGTAGGAGGGACAGTGGGCCGGGGACCCAGTACTTC
CDR3 protein: CASRRDSGPGTQYF

clone size: NA
V gene: TRBV14
J gene: TRBJ2-3
D gene: NA
CDR3 DNA: TGTGCCAGCAGCCAAGAGATAGCAGATACGCAGTATTTT
CDR3 protein: CASSQEIADTQYF

clone size: once
V gene: TRBV7-9
J gene: TRBJ2-5
D gene: NA
CDR3 DNA: TGTGCCAGCAGCTCGGCAGAGGGGGACCAAGAGACCCAGTACTTC
CDR3 protein: CASSSAEGDQETQYF

clone size: few
V gene: TRBV4-1
J gene: TRBJ2-7
D gene: NA
CDR3 DNA: TGCGCCAGCAGCCAAACCCCCGACAGTCCCTACGAGCAGTACTTC
CDR3 protein: CASSQTPDSPYEQYF

clone size: few
V gene: TRBV7-9
J gene: TRBJ1-1
D gene: TRBD1
CDR3 DNA: TGTGCCAGCAGCCAAGTGAGGACAGGGGAGAACACTGAAGCTTTCTTT
CDR3 protein: CASSQVRTGENTEAFF

clone size: NA
V gene: TRBV11-2
J gene: TRBJ2-1
D gene: NA
CDR3 DNA: TGTGCCAGCAGGCCTGGGGGCGTTTACAATGAGCAGTTCTTC
CDR3 protein: CASRPGGVYNEQFF

clone size: NA
V gene: TRBV4-3
J gene: TRBJ2-4
D gene: NA
CDR3 DNA: TGCGCCAGCAGCCAAGTTGGACTTGCCAAAAACATTCAGTACTTC
CDR3 protein: CASSQVGLAKNIQYF

clone size: NA
V gene: TRBV18
J gene: TRBJ2-1
D gene: NA
CDR3 DNA: TGTGCCAGCTCACCACCTGTACTGGACTTTAACAATGAGCAGTTCTTC
CDR3 protein: CASSPPVLDFNNEQFF

clone size: once
V gene: TRBV29-1
J gene: TRBJ2-7
D gene: NA
CDR3 DNA: TGCAGCGTTGAAGGGTTTGTGGGCTATAACGTCTACGAGCAGTACTTC
CDR3 protein: CSVEGFVGYNVYEQYF

clone size: NA
V gene: TRBV7-9
J gene: TRBJ1-2
D gene: TRBD1
CDR3 DNA: TGTGCCAGCAGCTTAGAGGCAGGGGGAGTCTATGGCTACACCTTC
CDR3 protein: CASSLEAGGVYGYTF

clone size: once
V gene: TRBV20-1
J gene: TRBJ2-7
D gene: NA
CDR3 DNA: TGCAGTGCTGCCAACACCTACGAGCAGTACTTC
CDR3 protein: CSAANTYEQYF

clone size: few
V gene: TRBV6-5
J gene: TRBJ2-2
D gene: NA
CDR3 DNA: TGTGCCAGCAAAAGAGTGAGAGAGAACACCGGGGAGCTGTTTTTT
CDR3 protein: CASKRVRENTGELFF

clone size: NA
V gene: TRBV19
J gene: TRBJ2-1
D gene: NA
CDR3 DNA: TGTGCCAGTAAAAGGGCGGGGTCCTACAATGAGCAGTTCTTC
CDR3 protein: CASKRAGSYNEQFF